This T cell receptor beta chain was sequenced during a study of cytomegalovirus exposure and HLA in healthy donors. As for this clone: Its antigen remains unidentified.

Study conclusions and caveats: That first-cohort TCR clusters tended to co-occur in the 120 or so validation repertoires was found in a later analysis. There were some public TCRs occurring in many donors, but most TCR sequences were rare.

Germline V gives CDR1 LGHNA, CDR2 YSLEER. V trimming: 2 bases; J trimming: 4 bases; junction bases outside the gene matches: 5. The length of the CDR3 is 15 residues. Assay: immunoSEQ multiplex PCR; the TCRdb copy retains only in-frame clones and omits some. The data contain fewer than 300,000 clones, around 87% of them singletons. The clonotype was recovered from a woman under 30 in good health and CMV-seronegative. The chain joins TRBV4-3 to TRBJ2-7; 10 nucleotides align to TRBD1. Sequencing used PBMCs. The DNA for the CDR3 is TGCGCCAGCAGCCAACCCGGGACAGGGGTATACGAGCAGTACTTC. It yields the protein CASSQPGTGVYEQYF.